This T cell receptor beta chain was profiled in a study of T cells in Graves' hyperthyroidism and ophthalmopathy. General study points: Progression to ophthalmopathy was predicted a median of approximately seven months early.

In the case of this clonotype: What it binds is unknown. With a much larger clone just one base away, this may be a read error.

TCR beta CDR3 regions were amplified from RNA. The HTBI primer set drove a first-round RT-PCR of the TCR CDR3. Via MiXCR, TCRdb re-called the multiplex PCR reads, giving one row per CDR3 protein. The table lists about 720,000 distinct CDR3 sequences, 18% of them singletons. Clinical symptoms, serum thyroxine and TRAb, thyroid ultrasound and orbital computed tomography together formed the diagnostic basis. The CDR3 totals 15 residues. Sequencing input: blood. The source is a woman in her forties or fifties with Graves' hyperthyroidism that later progressed to Graves' ophthalmopathy. This chain links TRBV12-3 or TRBV12-4 with TRBJ1-2; a possible D gene is TRBD1 (5 bases). The CDR3 loop reads CASSLFSGVMYGYAF. As DNA, the CDR3 is TGTGCCAGCAGTTTATTCTCGGGGGTGATGTATGGCTACGCCTTC.